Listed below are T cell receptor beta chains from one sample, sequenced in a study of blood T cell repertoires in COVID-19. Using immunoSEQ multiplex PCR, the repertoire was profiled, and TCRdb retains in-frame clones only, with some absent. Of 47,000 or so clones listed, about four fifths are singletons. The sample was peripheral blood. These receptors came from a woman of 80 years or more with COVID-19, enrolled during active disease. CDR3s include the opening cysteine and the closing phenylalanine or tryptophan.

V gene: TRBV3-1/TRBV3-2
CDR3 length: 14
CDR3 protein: CASSQGQGFTEAFF

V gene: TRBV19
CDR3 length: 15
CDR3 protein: CASSMQAGGTDTQYF

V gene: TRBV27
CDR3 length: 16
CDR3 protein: CASSLLWTAQKNIQYF

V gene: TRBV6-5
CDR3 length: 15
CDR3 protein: CASSYYNPSGDTQYF

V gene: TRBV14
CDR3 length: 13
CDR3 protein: CASSRGGTGELFF

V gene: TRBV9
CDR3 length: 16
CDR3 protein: CASSEAPTGNNSPLHF

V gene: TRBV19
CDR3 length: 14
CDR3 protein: CASTVGGDNQPQHF

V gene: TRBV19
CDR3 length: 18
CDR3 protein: CASSAPGLAGGGQETQYF

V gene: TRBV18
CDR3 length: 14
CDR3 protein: CASSPSREVYEQYF

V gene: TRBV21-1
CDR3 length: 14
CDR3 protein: CASSSQVDDYGYTF

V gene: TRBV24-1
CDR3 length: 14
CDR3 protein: CATSDPTMNNEQFF

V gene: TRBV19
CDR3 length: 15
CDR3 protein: CASSRGQGAYNEQFF

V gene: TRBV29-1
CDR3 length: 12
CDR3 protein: CSAPQGSYGYTF